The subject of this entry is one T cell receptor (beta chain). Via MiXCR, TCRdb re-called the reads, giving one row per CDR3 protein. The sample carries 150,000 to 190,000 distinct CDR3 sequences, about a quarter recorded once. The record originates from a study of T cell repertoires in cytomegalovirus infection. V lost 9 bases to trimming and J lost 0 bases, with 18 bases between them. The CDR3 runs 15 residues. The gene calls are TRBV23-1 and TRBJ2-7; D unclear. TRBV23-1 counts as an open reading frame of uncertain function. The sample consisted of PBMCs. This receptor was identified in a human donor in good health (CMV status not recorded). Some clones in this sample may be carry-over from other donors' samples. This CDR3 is CARDRQGSPSYEQYF. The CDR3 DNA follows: TGCGCCAGGGACCGCCAAGGATCTCCCTCCTACGAGCAGTACTTC.